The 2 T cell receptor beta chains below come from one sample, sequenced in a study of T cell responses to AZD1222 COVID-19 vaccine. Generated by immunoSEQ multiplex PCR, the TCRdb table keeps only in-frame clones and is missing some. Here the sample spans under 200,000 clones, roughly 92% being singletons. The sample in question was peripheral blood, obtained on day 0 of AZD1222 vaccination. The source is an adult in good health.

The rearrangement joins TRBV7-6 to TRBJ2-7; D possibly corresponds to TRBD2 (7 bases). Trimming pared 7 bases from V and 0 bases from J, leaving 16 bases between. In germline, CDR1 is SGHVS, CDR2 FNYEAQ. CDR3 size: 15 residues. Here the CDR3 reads CASTLEGGTSYEQYF. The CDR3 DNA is TGTGCCAGCACCCTCGAGGGGGGGACCTCCTACGAGCAGTACTTC. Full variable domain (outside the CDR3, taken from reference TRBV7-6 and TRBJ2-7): GAGVSQSPRYKVTKRGQDVALRCDPISGHVSLYWYRQALGQGPEFLTYFNYEAQQDKSGLPNDRFSAERPEGSISTLTIQRTEQRDSAMYRCASTLEGGTSYEQYFGPGTRLTVT.

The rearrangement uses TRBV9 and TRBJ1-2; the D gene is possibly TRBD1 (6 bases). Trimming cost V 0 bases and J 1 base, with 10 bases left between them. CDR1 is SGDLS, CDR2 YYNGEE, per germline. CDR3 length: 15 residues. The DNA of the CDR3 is TGTGCCAGCAGCGTAGGAGCAGGGGATAACTATGGCTACACCTTC. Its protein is CASSVGAGDNYGYTF.